The 27 T cell receptor beta chains presented below share a single source sample, sequenced in a study of blood T cell repertoires in COVID-19. Method: immunoSEQ multiplex PCR; TCRdb's copy keeps in-frame clones and lacks some. The sample includes fewer than 250,000 clones, about 85% of them seen just once. The sample consisted of peripheral blood. The receptors stem from a young man with active or convalescent COVID-19.

This chain connects TRBV4-3 to TRBJ1-2; 10 nucleotides align to TRBD1. With 0 bases clipped from V and 5 bases from J, the junction kept 9 bases outside the gene matches. This CDR3 spans 17 amino acids. Germline CDR1 LGHNA, CDR2 YSLEER. Here the CDR3 reads CASSQDVTGGADYGYTF. In nucleotides, the CDR3 is TGCGCCAGCAGCCAAGACGTGACAGGGGGCGCGGATTATGGCTACACCTTC.

This clone was seen a few times. The V gene is TRBV28, the J gene TRBJ2-2, with TRBD2 identical over 15 bases. Germline CDR1 is MDHEN and CDR2 is SYDVKM. V lost 5 bases to trimming and J lost 1 base; unmatched junction nucleotides: 14. The CDR3 totals 21 residues. CDR3 sequence (DNA): TGTGCCAGCAGTCCCGGTGGACTAGCGGGAGGGCCCGGAGAGAACACCGGGGAGCTGTTTTTT. The encoded protein is CASSPGGLAGGPGENTGELFF.

The V call is TRBV25-1, the J call TRBJ1-3; no definite D call. Per the germline V gene, CDR1 is MGHDK and CDR2 is SYGVNS. V was clipped by 6 bases and J by 0 bases, with 12 bases between them. The CDR3 runs to 15 residues. CDR3 sequence reads: CASSDGVLSGNTIYF. CDR3 bases: TGTGCCAGCAGCGACGGGGTTCTCTCTGGAAACACCATATATTTT.

The chain uses TRBV15 and TRBJ1-1; D not certain. Trimming cost V 0 bases and J 5 bases, with 10 bases left between them. This CDR3 spans 14 amino acids. Germline lookup yields CDR1 LNHNV and CDR2 YYDKDF (reference sequence). CDR3 loop: CATSRDVGWTEAFF. DNA for the CDR3: TGTGCCACCAGCAGAGATGTCGGTTGGACTGAAGCTTTCTTT.

The chain carries TRBV4-3 and TRBJ1-1, with D possibly being TRBD1 (5 bases). V was trimmed by 1 base and J by 1 base, leaving 10 bases between them. The CDR3 is 15 amino acids. Looked up from germline, CDR1 is LGHNA and CDR2 is YSLEER. The CDR3 DNA reads as TGCGCCAGCAGCCAAGTAAGGGGCGGGAACACTGAAGCTTTCTTT. Translation gives CASSQVRGGNTEAFF.

The rearrangement joins TRBV7-2 to TRBJ2-7, with D tentatively TRBD2 (5 bases). The CDR3 has 14 residues. Trimming took off 1 base at V and 4 bases at J, with 11 bases between the two ends. The germline CDR1 and CDR2 sequences are SGHTA and FQGNSA. CDR3 nucleotides: TGTGCCAGCAGCTTAGGTCTAGCTGGGTACGAGCAGTACTTC. This encodes CASSLGLAGYEQYF.

This chain links TRBV15 with TRBJ1-1; 10 bases match TRBD1. V lost 3 bases, J lost 3 bases, and 4 bases stayed unmatched. The length of the CDR3 is 15 residues. The germline gives CDR1 LNHNV, CDR2 YYDKDF (reference sequence). The CDR3 sequence is CATSRAGTGDTEAFF. The DNA of the CDR3 is TGTGCCACCAGCAGGGCCGGGACAGGGGACACTGAAGCTTTCTTT.

This clone was counted ten times or more. The J gene is TRBJ1-4, the V gene TRBV6-1; tentative D call: TRBD1 (6 bases). CDR3 length: 16 residues. Looked up from germline, CDR1 is MNHNS and CDR2 is SASEGT. V was shortened by 3 bases and J by 6 bases, with 17 bases between the two germline ends. This CDR3 reads CASSEIEGRGDEKLFF. CDR3 sequence (DNA): TGTGCCAGCAGTGAGATAGAGGGGAGGGGGGATGAAAAACTGTTTTTT.

In its sample, this clone was seen once. The J gene is TRBJ1-1, the V gene TRBV4-1; D may be TRBD1 (5 bases). Trimming took 0 bases from V and 9 from J, leaving 11 bases between them. The CDR3 runs to 13 residues. CDR1 is MGHRA, CDR2 YSYEKL, per germline. CDR3 sequence reads: CASSQEGVSKAFF. The CDR3 nucleotides are TGCGCCAGCAGCCAAGAAGGGGTGAGTAAAGCTTTCTTT.

The chain has TRBV7-3 and TRBJ2-2; 10 positions agree with TRBD2. The CDR3 is made up of 16 amino acids. Germline CDR1 and CDR2: SGHTA and FQGTGA. Trimming at V came to 5 bases and at J to 7 bases, leaving 10 bases not matched to a gene. In DNA form, the CDR3 reads TGTGCCAGCAGCCGGCGGCTAGCGGGAGAGGGCGGGGAGCTGTTTTTT. Translating gives CASSRRLAGEGGELFF.

The chain employs TRBV4-3 and TRBJ2-7; a possible D gene is TRBD2 (6 bases). V was shortened by 4 bases and J by 2 bases, with 12 bases between the two germline ends. This CDR3 comprises 14 residues. The germline CDR1 and CDR2 sequences are LGHNA and YSLEER. This CDR3 reads CASSLDYPTYEQYF. The CDR3 DNA sequence: TGCGCCAGCAGCCTGGACTACCCAACCTACGAGCAGTACTTC.

J is TRBJ2-7 and V is TRBV28; 10 positions match TRBD2. This CDR3 has 16 residues. Germline CDR1 and CDR2: MDHEN and SYDVKM. Trimming at V came to 6 bases and at J to 0 bases, leaving 8 bases not matched to a gene. Here the CDR3 reads CASSSPASGSSYEQYF. The CDR3 coding sequence is TGTGCCAGCAGCTCCCCCGCTAGCGGGAGCTCCTACGAGCAGTACTTC.

V usage is TRBV18 and J usage is TRBJ1-6; 9 bases fit TRBD1. The ends lost 8 bases at V and 5 bases at J; junction bases unmatched: 4. Per germline, CDR1 KGHSH and CDR2 LQKENI. This CDR3 is built from 14 residues. The CDR3 protein is CASARDRDNSPLHF. The CDR3 region has the DNA TGTGCCAGCGCCAGGGACAGGGATAATTCACCCCTCCACTTT. Full variable domain (remainder filled in from reference TRBV18 and TRBJ1-6): NAGVMQNPRHLVRRRGQEARLRCSPMKGHSHVYWYRQLPEEGLKFMVYLQKENIIDESGMPKERFSAEFPKEGPSILRIQQVVRGDSAAYFCASARDRDNSPLHFGNGTRLTVT.

The rearrangement links TRBV7-8 to TRBJ1-5; 12 bases map to TRBD1. V lost 3 bases and J lost 6; bases outside the gene matches: 3. From germline, CDR1 is SGHVS and CDR2 FQNEAQ. The CDR3 contains 15 residues. In DNA, the CDR3 is TGTGCCAGCAGCTTCGGGACAGGGGGCAGTCAGCCCCAGCATTTT. It yields the protein CASSFGTGGSQPQHF.

This clone was seen a few times. The chain recombines TRBV9 with TRBJ2-1; the match to TRBD2 covers 10 bases. The CDR3 contains 18 residues. Germline CDR1 and CDR2: SGDLS and YYNGEE. J was trimmed by 0 bases and V by 4 bases; bases with no gene match: 10. This chain's CDR3 is CASSLASGGLSSYNEQFF. The CDR3 coding sequence is TGTGCCAGCAGCCTGGCTAGCGGGGGCCTAAGCTCCTACAATGAGCAGTTCTTC.

This sequence joins TRBV27 and TRBJ1-5; 8 bases agree with TRBD1. Unmatched junction bases numbered 4, after V lost 3 bases and J lost 3 bases. Germline loops: CDR1 MNHEY, CDR2 SMNVEV (reference sequence). This CDR3 spans 15 amino acids. CDR3 nucleotides: TGTGCCAGCAGTTTGGGGACAGGAATCAATCAGCCCCAGCATTTT. This translates into CASSLGTGINQPQHF.

This chain uses TRBV9 with TRBJ2-3; D gene unclear. Trimming took 0 bases from V and 5 from J, leaving 4 bases between them. This CDR3 comprises 12 residues. CDR1 SGDLS and CDR2 YYNGEE come from the germline V gene. In nucleotides, the CDR3 is TGTGCCAGCAGCGTAGGTATAGATACGCAGTATTTT. Encoded protein: CASSVGIDTQYF.

The chain is built from TRBV9 and TRBJ2-1; 7 nucleotides match TRBD2. Unmatched junction bases numbered 7, after V lost 0 bases and J lost 4 bases. Germline CDR1 SGDLS, CDR2 YYNGEE. The CDR3 length is 16 residues. The CDR3 DNA reads TGTGCCAGCAGCGTAGTGGAGGCTAGCGGTTACAATGAGCAGTTCTTC. This codes for CASSVVEASGYNEQFF.

This rearrangement joins TRBV7-9 to TRBJ1-1; 9 bases line up with TRBD1. This CDR3 is built from 14 residues. J was trimmed by 0 bases and V by 5 bases; bases with no gene match: 1. CDR1 and CDR2 (germline): SEHNR, FQNEAQ (reference sequence). The CDR3 region is CASSRTGVNTEAFF. CDR3 nucleotides: TGTGCCAGCAGCCGGACAGGGGTGAACACTGAAGCTTTCTTT.

The count of this clone is one. This sequence joins TRBV4-1 and TRBJ2-1, with 8 bases identical to TRBD2. From germline, CDR1 is MGHRA and CDR2 YSYEKL. This CDR3 region has 21 residues. V was clipped by 5 bases and J by 0 bases; unmatched bases: 21. CDR3 residues: CASSDPHLLAGGVDSYNEQFF. The CDR3 coding sequence is TGCGCCAGCAGCGACCCCCATCTTTTGGCGGGGGGCGTTGACTCCTACAATGAGCAGTTCTTC.

This chain joins TRBV4-2 and TRBJ1-1; the D gene is possibly TRBD1 (5 bases). The CDR3 is 16 residues long. V gave up 4 bases and J gave up 1 base, with 16 bases separating them. Germline-derived CDR1 and CDR2 are LGHNA and YNFKEQ. The DNA of the CDR3 is TGTGCCAGCAGCCCGTTTCCTTGGACACCGAACACTGAAGCTTTCTTT. Amino acid sequence: CASSPFPWTPNTEAFF.

V usage is TRBV29-1 and J usage is TRBJ2-7, with D possibly TRBD1 on 6 matching bases. The CDR3 has 13 residues. The V gene's germline CDR1 is SQVTM and CDR2 ANQGSEA. V was shortened by 7 bases and J by 3 bases, with 16 bases between the two germline ends. The CDR3 protein is CSAVGDRNYEQYF. DNA of the CDR3: TGCAGCGCCGTAGGTGACAGGAACTACGAGCAGTACTTC.

The chain recombines TRBV5-1 with TRBJ2-1; 13 nucleotides align to TRBD2. Germline assignment: CDR1 SGHRS and CDR2 YFSETQ. The CDR3 is 18 amino acids. With V trimmed by 3 bases and J by 3 bases, 9 bases remained unmatched. CDR3 sequence: CASSWTSGSPLLYNEQFF. CDR3 nucleotide sequence: TGCGCCAGCAGCTGGACTAGCGGGAGCCCGCTGCTCTACAATGAGCAGTTCTTC.

The V gene is TRBV28, the J gene TRBJ1-5; the D is unclear. Germline values: CDR1 MDHEN, CDR2 SYDVKM. This CDR3 has 14 amino acids. V was trimmed by 7 bases and J by 2 bases, leaving 12 bases between them. CDR3 nucleotides: TGTGCCAGCACTGGGCCGCTACGCAATCAGCCCCAGCATTTT. It yields the protein CASTGPLRNQPQHF.

The rearrangement uses TRBV5-1 and TRBJ2-3; a weak D match, TRBD1 (7 bases). The CDR3 loop spans 15 amino acids. Germline CDR1 and CDR2: SGHRS and YFSETQ. V lost 4 bases and J lost 0, with 12 bases in between. CDR3 coding DNA: TGCGCCAGCAGCGCGGGACAGCCTAGCACAGATACGCAGTATTTT. This translates into CASSAGQPSTDTQYF.

This chain joins TRBV19 and TRBJ2-5, with D hard to call. This CDR3 contains 13 residues. Trimming cost V 3 bases and J 1 base, with 6 bases left between them. Germline lookup yields CDR1 LNHDA and CDR2 SQIVND (reference sequence). The CDR3 region has the DNA TGTGCCAGTAGTATTTGGAGCCAAGAGACCCAGTACTTC. Protein: CASSIWSQETQYF. Complete variable domain (other parts from reference TRBV19 and TRBJ2-5): DGGITQSPKYLFRKEGQNVTLSCEQNLNHDAMYWYRQDPGQGLRLIYYSQIVNDFQKGDIAEGYSVSREKKESFPLTVTSAQKNPTAFYLCASSIWSQETQYFGPGTRLLVL.

This chain connects TRBV18 to TRBJ2-2, with TRBD1 matching over 7 bases. Unmatched junction bases numbered 3, after V lost 2 bases and J lost 6 bases. From germline, CDR1 is KGHSH and CDR2 LQKENI. The CDR3 runs to 14 residues. CDR3 bases: TGTGCCAGCTCACCAAGGGGGCTGGCCGGGGAGCTGTTTTTT. Its protein is CASSPRGLAGELFF.